The text below deals with one T cell receptor (beta chain). This entry comes from a study of PD-L1 blockade in urothelial cancer. Time point meaning: peripheral blood 6 weeks after treatment start. V was trimmed by 11 bases and J by 1 base, leaving 13 bases between them. CDR1 is MDHEN and CDR2 is SYDVKM in the germline V gene. CDR3 length equals 13 residues. Assay: immunoSEQ multiplex PCR; the TCRdb copy retains only in-frame clones and omits some. The table lists about 48,000 clones, approximately 86% of them singletons, with roughly a tenth in the top ten. This receptor was taken from a man between 60 and 70 years old with urothelial cancer. This specimen consisted of PBMCs, obtained around atezolizumab (anti-PD-L1) treatment. The chain recombines TRBV28 with TRBJ2-3; possibly TRBD2 for D (5 bases). This chain's CDR3 is CAGTRRGTDTQYF. The CDR3 DNA reads as TGTGCCGGCACGAGGCGGGGCACAGATACGCAGTATTTT.